Listed here are 19 T cell receptor beta chains from one sample, sequenced in a study of blood T cell repertoires in COVID-19. Assay: immunoSEQ multiplex PCR; the TCRdb copy retains only in-frame clones and omits some. The sample lists 15,000 to 20,000 clones; about 91% were seen once. Sequencing used peripheral blood. The receptors stem from a human donor in a cohort sampled during active COVID-19.

V usage is TRBV5-1 and J usage is TRBJ2-5; tentatively, D is TRBD2 (6 bases). The CDR3 extends over 15 amino acids. Germline V gene lookup returns CDR1 SGHRS and CDR2 YFSETQ. Trimming pared 4 bases from V and 2 bases from J, leaving 15 bases between. In DNA form, the CDR3 reads TGCGCCAGCAGCCCCCCCCGGGACTTTCAAGAGACCCAGTACTTC. This codes for CASSPPRDFQETQYF.

The chain joins TRBV19 to TRBJ2-2, with 9 positions matching TRBD1. The CDR3 extends over 15 amino acids. V lost 3 bases, J lost 3 bases, and 2 bases stayed unmatched. CDR1 is LNHDA, CDR2 SQIVND, per germline (reference sequence). CDR3 nucleotide sequence: TGTGCCAGTAGTATGACAGGGGGAGACACCGGGGAGCTGTTTTTT. This gives the protein CASSMTGGDTGELFF.

This chain links TRBV6-6 with TRBJ2-7; a weak D match, TRBD1 (5 bases). Germline-derived CDR1 and CDR2 are MNHNY and SVGAGI (reference sequence). This CDR3 region has 14 residues. The germline V and J ends were trimmed by 7 bases and 1 base, with 14 bases remaining between them. CDR3 nucleotides: TGTGCCAGCAAATCGACAGTTGGGTCCTACGAGCAGTACTTC. Encoded protein: CASKSTVGSYEQYF.

The chain combines TRBV11-2 with TRBJ2-7; 8 positions match TRBD1. The CDR3 is 15 residues long. The germline gives CDR1 SGHAT, CDR2 FQNNGV. Losses at the gene ends were 1 base for V and 2 bases for J; bases not matched to a gene: 4. The CDR3 loop is CASSLGTGYTYEQYF. For the CDR3, the DNA is TGTGCCAGCAGCTTAGGGACAGGGTATACCTACGAGCAGTACTTC.

J is TRBJ2-7 and V is TRBV29-1, with a possible D match to TRBD2 (5 bases). Germline-derived CDR1 and CDR2 are SQVTM and ANQGSEA. V lost 7 bases to trimming and J lost 0 bases, with 16 bases between them. The CDR3 is 14 residues long. The CDR3 bases are TGCAGCGCCCGCCGAGGGATGAGCTCCTACGAGCAGTACTTC. It encodes CSARRGMSSYEQYF.

This sequence joins TRBV6-5 and TRBJ1-4; D gene unclear. Germline CDR1 MNHEY, CDR2 SVGAGI. The V end lost 0 bases, the J end lost 6 bases, and 8 bases lay between the germline ends. CDR3 length equals 14 residues. The CDR3 DNA follows: TGTGCCAGCAGTTACTCCCCCCGGGATGAAAAACTGTTTTTT. This translates into CASSYSPRDEKLFF.

This clone has more than one count but fewer than ten. Here the CDR3 reads CASSVAGTGAQPQHF. The CDR3 nucleotides read TGTGCCAGCAGTGTAGCAGGGACAGGGGCTCAGCCCCAGCATTTT. The V gene is TRBV2, the J gene TRBJ1-5; 10 bases align to TRBD1. From germline, CDR1 is SNHLY and CDR2 FYNNEI. The V and J ends lost 4 bases and 6 bases, in that order; junction bases with no gene match: 6. The CDR3 contains 15 residues.

This clone was seen only once. The CDR3 sequence: CASSFWTGETDTQYF. The CDR3 nucleotides read TGTGCCAGCAGCTTTTGGACAGGAGAAACAGATACGCAGTATTTT. J is TRBJ2-3 and V is TRBV5-5; 7 nucleotides line up with TRBD1. CDR1 is SGHKS, CDR2 YYEKEE, per germline (reference sequence). The CDR3 has 15 residues. The V segment lost 2 bases and the J segment 3 bases; nucleotides outside the gene matches: 6.

The genes are TRBV10-2 and TRBJ2-2; 12 bases match TRBD2. CDR1 and CDR2 (germline): WSHSY, SAAADI. The CDR3 loop spans 15 amino acids. Trimming cost V 5 bases and J 7 bases; bases outside gene matches: 5. CDR3 coding DNA: TGCGCCAGCAGTTCGACTAGCGGGGGACACGGGGAGCTGTTTTTT. Its protein is CASSSTSGGHGELFF.

This clone was picked up one time. The chain joins TRBV9 to TRBJ2-1; 8 bases are a match to TRBD1. V trimming: 4 bases; J trimming: 10 bases; junction bases outside the gene matches: 4. The CDR3 extends over 12 amino acids. Germline V gives CDR1 SGDLS, CDR2 YYNGEE. The CDR3 coding sequence is TGTGCCAGCAGCATGACAGGGGTCGAGCAGTTCTTC. Amino acids: CASSMTGVEQFF. Complete variable domain (other parts from reference TRBV9 and TRBJ2-1): DSGVTQTPKHLITATGQRVTLRCSPRSGDLSVYWYQQSLDQGLQFLIQYYNGEERAKGNILERFSAQQFPDLHSELNLSSLELGDSALYFCASSMTGVEQFFGPGTRLTVL.

The chain joins TRBV18 to TRBJ1-2; 7 bases line up with TRBD1. V shed 3 bases and J 1 base; nucleotides not matched to a gene: 5. Per the germline V gene, CDR1 is KGHSH and CDR2 is LQKENI. The CDR3 has 15 amino acids. The CDR3 region has the DNA TGTGCCAGCTCACCGCAGGACAGGAATAACTATGGCTACACCTTC. Translating it yields CASSPQDRNNYGYTF. Full variable domain (outside the CDR3, taken from reference TRBV18 and TRBJ1-2): NAGVMQNPRHLVRRRGQEARLRCSPMKGHSHVYWYRQLPEEGLKFMVYLQKENIIDESGMPKERFSAEFPKEGPSILRIQQVVRGDSAAYFCASSPQDRNNYGYTFGSGTRLTVV.

This clone was picked up a small number of times. This chain links TRBV9 with TRBJ1-1; D gene uncertain. The CDR3 length is 13 residues. Trimming left V 0 bases short and J 6 bases short, with 9 bases between. Germline assignment: CDR1 SGDLS and CDR2 YYNGEE. The CDR3 sequence: CASSVDTRSEAFF. In DNA, the CDR3 is TGTGCCAGCAGCGTAGATACTCGCTCTGAAGCTTTCTTT.

This clone was recorded once. V is TRBV11-2 and J is TRBJ2-7; 9 bases agree with TRBD1. J gave up 2 bases and V 3 bases, and 5 bases lay outside the gene matches. The CDR3 covers 15 residues. Germline-derived CDR1 and CDR2 are SGHAT and FQNNGV. As DNA, the CDR3 is TGTGCCAGCAGCTTTCCGGGACAGGGTGCCTACGAGCAGTACTTC. Its protein product is CASSFPGQGAYEQYF.

The chain employs TRBV28 and TRBJ2-3, with 8 bases matching TRBD1. V lost 5 bases to trimming and J lost 4 bases; unmatched junction nucleotides: 8. This CDR3 has 15 residues. The V gene's germline CDR1 is MDHEN and CDR2 SYDVKM. The DNA for the CDR3 is TGTGCCAGCAGTAGCCCCGGACAGGGTGCAGATACGCAGTATTTT. It encodes CASSSPGQGADTQYF.

The rearrangement joins TRBV5-4 to TRBJ1-2; unclear D gene. V was trimmed by 6 bases and J by 3 bases, leaving 9 bases between them. Per germline, CDR1 SGHNT and CDR2 YYREEE (reference sequence). The CDR3 length is 12 residues. CDR3 sequence reads: CASTRFDYGYTF. CDR3 bases: TGTGCCAGCACCCGGTTTGACTATGGCTACACCTTC. Filled out from reference TRBV5-4 and TRBJ1-2, the complete variable domain reads ETGVTQSPTHLIKTRGQQVTLRCSSQSGHNTVSWYQQALGQGPQFIFQYYREEENGRGNFPPRFSGLQFPNYSSELNVNALELDDSALYLCASTRFDYGYTFGSGTRLTVV.

This clone has a single count. The chain couples TRBV5-1 to TRBJ1-4; D uncertain. Deletions cut 1 base from V and 5 bases from J, with 12 bases between. This CDR3 comprises 15 residues. CDR1 and CDR2 from the germline V gene are SGHRS and YFSETQ. CDR3 residues: CASSLNLGVNEKLFF. The CDR3 DNA is TGCGCCAGCAGCTTGAATCTGGGAGTAAATGAAAAACTGTTTTTT.

The chain has TRBV19 and TRBJ1-6; D is perhaps TRBD1 (5 bases). Germline V CDR1 and CDR2: LNHDA, SQIVND (reference sequence). The CDR3 has 14 residues. V was pared by 1 base and J by 8 bases, with 9 bases between. The CDR3 region is CASSIGEGHSPLHF. For the CDR3, the DNA is TGTGCCAGTAGTATAGGGGAGGGGCATTCACCCCTCCACTTT. The variable domain in full, completed from reference TRBV19 and TRBJ1-6, reads DGGITQSPKYLFRKEGQNVTLSCEQNLNHDAMYWYRQDPGQGLRLIYYSQIVNDFQKGDIAEGYSVSREKKESFPLTVTSAQKNPTAFYLCASSIGEGHSPLHFGNGTRLTVT.

The J gene is TRBJ1-2, the V gene TRBV28; 7 bases align to TRBD1. This CDR3 spans 13 amino acids. J gave up 4 bases and V 4 bases, and 3 bases lay outside the gene matches. Germline assignment: CDR1 MDHEN and CDR2 SYDVKM. The CDR3: CASSSQGPYGYTF. CDR3 coding DNA: TGTGCCAGCAGTTCACAGGGGCCCTATGGCTACACCTTC.

The genes are TRBV29-1 and TRBJ2-2, with 14 bases that match TRBD2. CDR1 is SQVTM, CDR2 ANQGSEA, per germline. The CDR3 length is 15 residues. Trimming cost V 5 bases and J 6 bases; bases outside gene matches: 5. This CDR3 reads CSVRLAGGLAGELFF. The CDR3 coding sequence is TGCAGCGTTAGACTAGCGGGGGGGCTAGCCGGGGAGCTGTTTTTT.